This T cell receptor beta chain derives from a study of CD8+ T cells in alopecia areata. For the study at large: Treatment comprised oral tofacitinib, 5 to 10 mg twice daily, in treated patients. Study-wide results and limits: Resident alphabeta T-cell populations of normal skin are likewise subject to sequencing in scalp samples. Higher clonality was seen in lesional scalp than in normal scalp, especially in alopecia totalis/universalis.

About this clone: Its antigen is not identified.

The germline V gene encodes CDR1 KGHSH and CDR2 LQKENI. V lost 2 bases and J lost 2; bases outside the gene matches: 3. The CDR3 has 15 residues. Extracted RNA was reverse transcribed into cDNA, the sequencing template. This table comes from immunoSEQ multiplex PCR, and its TCRdb copy is limited to in-frame clones, with some not included. The data show some 110,000 clones, with around two fifths seen just once and approximately 2.8% held by the top ten. This TCR was recovered from a human donor with alopecia areata. The chain is built from TRBV18 and TRBJ2-3; 8 nucleotides match TRBD2. Sequenced: CD4+ T cells sorted from blood. For the CDR3, the DNA is TGTGCCAGCTCACCAAGCGGGGGTGACACAGATACGCAGTATTTT. Amino acid sequence: CASSPSGGDTDTQYF.